A selection of T cell receptor beta chains follows, all from one sample in a study of T cells in Graves' hyperthyroidism and ophthalmopathy. TCRdb fed the multiplex PCR reads into MiXCR, producing one record per CDR3 protein. The data hold over 500,000 distinct CDR3 sequences, with 15% to 20% observed a single time. Material for sequencing was blood. These receptors were collected from a woman under 40 with Graves' ophthalmopathy. The CDR3 runs from the conserved cysteine through the conserved F or W. A D gene is named only where the DNA matches it firmly. Only some rows state a clone size, as once, few, many or a class for expanded clones.

V,D,J,size,CDR3,DNA
TRBV15,NA,TRBJ1-5,NA,CATRSGDHRTGTQHF,TGTGCCACCAGATCGGGGGACCATCGCACGGGGACCCAGCATTTT
TRBV11-2,TRBD2,TRBJ2-3,many,CASSSSGKSTDTQYF,TGTGCCAGCAGCTCTAGCGGGAAAAGCACAGATACGCAGTATTTT
TRBV29-1,TRBD1,TRBJ2-1,many,CSVDGQGFYNEQFF,TGCAGCGTTGACGGACAGGGTTTTTACAATGAGCAGTTCTTC
TRBV3-1,TRBD2,TRBJ2-5,many,CASSQDRGTSGRKTQYF,TGTGCCAGCAGCCAAGATCGGGGGACTAGCGGGAGGAAGACCCAGTACTTC
TRBV20-1,NA,TRBJ2-7,NA,CSARNVDEGDEQYF,TGCAGTGCTAGAAACGTGGACGAAGGCGACGAGCAGTACTTC
TRBV6-1,NA,TRBJ2-2,NA,CASSGLMNTGELFF,TGTGCCAGCAGCGGGCTTATGAACACCGGGGAGCTGTTTTTT
TRBV5-1,NA,TRBJ2-3,many,CASSFNADTQYF,TGCGCCAGCAGCTTTAATGCAGATACGCAGTATTTT
TRBV18,TRBD1,TRBJ1-3,many,CASSQGQQLAGNTIYF,TGTGCCAGCTCACAGGGACAGCAGCTGGCTGGAAACACCATATATTTT
TRBV5-1,TRBD1,TRBJ1-3,NA,CASSLGGQNAGNTIYF,TGCGCCAGCAGCTTGGGGGGACAGAACGCTGGAAACACCATATATTTT
TRBV12-3/TRBV12-4,NA,TRBJ2-6,many,CASSLGAAGANVLTF,TGTGCCAGCAGTTTAGGTGCGGCTGGGGCCAACGTCCTGACTTTC
TRBV29-1,NA,TRBJ2-2,many,CSVEGKTGELFF,TGCAGCGTTGAAGGCAAGACCGGGGAGCTGTTTTTT
TRBV4-3,NA,TRBJ2-7,few,CASSQERLGGGYEQYF,TGCGCCAGCAGCCAAGAGAGGCTAGGGGGTGGATACGAGCAGTACTTC
TRBV19,NA,TRBJ1-1,many,CASSIPSMNTEAFF,TGTGCCAGTAGTATCCCGTCAATGAACACTGAAGCTTTCTTT
TRBV6-1,NA,TRBJ2-2,many,CASRRSGGTGELFF,TGTGCCAGCAGAAGAAGTGGGGGAACCGGGGAGCTGTTTTTT
TRBV30,NA,TRBJ2-2,many,CAWSGGRRNTGELFF,TGTGCCTGGAGTGGGGGACGGCGGAACACCGGGGAGCTGTTTTTT
TRBV20-1,TRBD2,TRBJ2-7,few,CSAPWTSGNEQYF,TGCAGTGCTCCCTGGACTAGCGGAAACGAGCAGTACTTC
TRBV30,NA,TRBJ1-4,many,CAWTRSDNEKLFF,TGTGCCTGGACACGGTCCGATAATGAAAAACTGTTTTTT
TRBV18,TRBD2,TRBJ2-3,medium-sized,CASSPDTSGTDTQYF,TGTGCCAGCTCACCGGACACTAGCGGCACAGATACGCAGTATTTT
TRBV20-1,TRBD1,TRBJ1-1,few,CSANRGGTEAFF,TGCAGTGCTAACAGGGGGGGCACTGAAGCTTTCTTT
TRBV20-1,NA,TRBJ2-7,many,CSARGKGGTWLTEQYF,TGCAGTGCTAGAGGAAAGGGGGGGACATGGCTTACCGAGCAGTACTTC
TRBV4-1,NA,TRBJ2-1,NA,CAHTDWDNEQFF,TGTGCCCACACGGACTGGGACAATGAGCAGTTCTTC
TRBV4-3,TRBD2,TRBJ2-7,few,CASSPSGRPYEQYF,TGCGCCAGCAGCCCTAGCGGGAGACCTTACGAGCAGTACTTC
TRBV12-3/TRBV12-4,TRBD2,TRBJ2-7,few,CASSLSGGSLEQYF,TGTGCCAGCAGCTTATCGGGCGGGAGTCTTGAGCAGTACTTC
TRBV4-3,NA,TRBJ2-7,NA,CASSPLSQGGYERYF,TGCGCCAGCAGCCCCCTCTCCCAGGGGGGCTACGAGCGGTACTTC
TRBV12-3/TRBV12-4,NA,TRBJ2-7,many,CASSLKSGSSYEQYF,TGTGCCAGCAGTTTGAAAAGCGGTAGCTCCTACGAGCAGTACTTC
TRBV7-9,NA,TRBJ2-2,NA,CASSLIVGARIGELFF,TGTGCCAGCAGCTTAATCGTCGGGGCGAGGATCGGGGAGCTGTTTTTT
TRBV11-2,NA,TRBJ2-7,many,CASSLGPGKMGEQYF,TGTGCCAGCAGCTTGGGGCCGGGTAAAATGGGCGAGCAGTACTTC
TRBV7-7,TRBD1,TRBJ2-5,few,CASSLLSPRGQETQYF,TGTGCCAGCAGCTTACTTTCCCCCAGGGGGCAAGAGACCCAGTACTTC
TRBV7-3,TRBD2,TRBJ2-5,few,CASSLAPSSGRVYF,TGTGCCAGCAGCTTAGCCCCTTCTAGCGGGAGGGTATACTTC
TRBV11-2,NA,TRBJ2-3,many,CASSPYASNGPDTQYF,TGTGCCAGCAGCCCCTATGCAAGTAATGGTCCAGATACGCAGTATTTT
TRBV6-2/TRBV6-3,NA,TRBJ1-1,many,CASSYLEGTEAFF,TGTGCCAGCAGTTACCTGGAGGGCACTGAAGCTTTCTTT
TRBV5-1,NA,TRBJ2-3,many,CASSIGTATDTQYF,TGCGCCAGCAGCATCGGGACCGCCACAGATACGCAGTATTTT
TRBV6-5,NA,TRBJ2-1,few,CASSYYGASNEQFF,TGTGCCAGCAGTTACTACGGGGCAAGCAATGAGCAGTTCTTC
TRBV6-4,NA,TRBJ2-1,NA,CASSDSADLNEQFF,TGTGCCAGCAGTGACTCAGCAGACTTAAATGAGCAGTTCTTC
TRBV19,NA,TRBJ2-3,NA,CASSIGGGQAQYF,TGTGCCAGTAGTATAGGTGGGGGCCAGGCGCAGTATTTT
TRBV7-9,NA,TRBJ1-3,few,CASPSKADSGNTIYF,TGTGCCAGCCCCTCAAAGGCGGACTCTGGAAACACCATATATTTT
TRBV29-1,NA,TRBJ1-1,many,CSVLVNTEAFF,TGCAGCGTTTTGGTTAACACTGAAGCTTTCTTT
TRBV19,TRBD2,TRBJ2-7,NA,CATAGTSVYEQYF,TGTGCCACCGCCGGGACTAGCGTTTACGAGCAGTACTTC
TRBV6-2/TRBV6-3,TRBD1,TRBJ2-7,NA,CASSLQGVNYEQYF,TGTGCCAGCAGTCTACAGGGGGTAAACTACGAGCAGTACTTC
TRBV5-1,NA,TRBJ2-1,many,CASSAQVVSSYNEQFF,TGCGCCAGCAGCGCACAGGTCGTTAGCTCCTACAATGAGCAGTTCTTC
TRBV19,NA,TRBJ2-2,NA,CASSISTGELFF,TGTGCCAGTAGTATTTCCACCGGGGAGCTGTTTTTT
TRBV11-2,NA,TRBJ2-3,few,CASSLESTSSTDTQYF,TGTGCCAGCAGCTTAGAAAGCACCTCTAGCACAGATACGCAGTATTTT
TRBV7-2,TRBD2,TRBJ2-1,many,CASSSQLAGNNEQFF,TGTGCCAGCAGCTCCCAGCTAGCGGGAAACAATGAGCAGTTCTTC
TRBV7-3,TRBD2,TRBJ2-7,many,CASSLTSGPSYEQYF,TGTGCCAGCAGCTTGACTAGCGGGCCCTCCTACGAGCAGTACTTC
TRBV7-2,TRBD2,TRBJ2-1,few,CASSWAGRWRNEQFF,TGTGCCAGCAGCTGGGCCGGGAGGTGGCGAAATGAGCAGTTCTTC
TRBV5-4,NA,TRBJ2-7,NA,CASSWVGGEQYF,TGTGCCAGCAGCTGGGTTGGGGGCGAGCAGTACTTC
TRBV18,NA,TRBJ2-2,many,CASSPLTNTGELFF,TGTGCCAGCTCACCACTGACAAACACCGGGGAGCTGTTTTTT
TRBV15,TRBD1,TRBJ2-3,NA,CATSRDVGQEKYF,TGTGCCACCAGCAGAGATGTTGGACAGGAAAAGTATTTT
TRBV9,TRBD1,TRBJ1-1,many,CASSVGQGIGTEAFF,TGTGCCAGCAGCGTAGGACAGGGGATCGGGACTGAAGCTTTCTTT
TRBV3-1,TRBD2,TRBJ2-6,NA,CASSSPSGSGGANVLTF,TGTGCCAGCAGCAGTCCTAGCGGGAGTGGTGGGGCCAACGTCCTGACTTTC
TRBV7-2,TRBD2,TRBJ2-5,few,CASSWTSGRETQYF,TGTGCCAGCAGCTGGACTAGCGGGAGAGAGACCCAGTACTTC